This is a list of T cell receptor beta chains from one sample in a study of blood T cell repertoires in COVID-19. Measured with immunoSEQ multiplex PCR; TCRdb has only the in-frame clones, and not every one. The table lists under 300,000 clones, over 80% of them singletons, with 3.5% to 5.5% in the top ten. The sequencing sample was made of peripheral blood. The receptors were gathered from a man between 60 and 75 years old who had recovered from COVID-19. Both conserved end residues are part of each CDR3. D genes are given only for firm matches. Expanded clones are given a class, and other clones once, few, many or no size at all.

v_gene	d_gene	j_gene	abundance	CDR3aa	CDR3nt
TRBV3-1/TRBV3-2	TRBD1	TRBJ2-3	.	CASSQGQGAADTQYF	TGTGCCAGCAGCCAAGGACAGGGGGCCGCAGATACGCAGTATTTT
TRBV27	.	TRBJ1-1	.	CASSLSWTTNTEAFF	TGTGCCAGCAGTTTATCGTGGACAACCAACACTGAAGCTTTCTTT
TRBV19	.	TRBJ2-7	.	CASSIGGSYEQYF	TGTGCCAGTAGTATAGGAGGAAGCTACGAGCAGTACTTC
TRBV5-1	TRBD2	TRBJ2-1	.	CASSLAAGTSGSIYNEQFF	TGCGCCAGCAGCTTGGCCGCGGGGACTAGCGGGAGCATCTACAATGAGCAGTTCTTC
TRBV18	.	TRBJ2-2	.	CASSPEGYTGELFF	TGTGCCAGCTCACCAGAGGGTTACACCGGGGAGCTGTTTTTT
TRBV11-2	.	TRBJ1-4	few	CASSSDTSNEKLFF	TGTGCCAGCAGCTCGGACACTTCTAATGAAAAACTGTTTTTT
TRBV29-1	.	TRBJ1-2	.	CSATTGDYGYTF	TGCAGCGCCACGACCGGGGACTATGGCTACACCTTC
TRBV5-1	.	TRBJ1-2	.	CASSRGGSGYGYTF	TGCGCCAGCAGCCGCGGGGGATCGGGCTATGGCTACACCTTC
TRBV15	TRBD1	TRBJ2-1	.	CATSRDGTGSGEQFF	TGTGCCACCAGCAGAGACGGGACAGGGTCGGGTGAGCAGTTCTTC
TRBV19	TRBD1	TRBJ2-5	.	CASGQGAVSQYF	TGTGCCAGCGGACAGGGGGCTGTGTCCCAGTACTTC
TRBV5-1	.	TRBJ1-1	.	CASSPERALNTEAFF	TGCGCCAGCAGCCCGGAGAGGGCCTTGAACACTGAAGCTTTCTTT
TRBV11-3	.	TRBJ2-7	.	CASSRNATGLREQYF	TGTGCCAGCAGCCGGAACGCAACAGGACTACGTGAGCAGTACTTC
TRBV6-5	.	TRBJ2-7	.	CASARGTHEQYF	TGTGCCAGCGCCAGGGGCACCCACGAGCAGTACTTC
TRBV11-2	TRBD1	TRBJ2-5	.	CASSLGLRDREETQYF	TGTGCCAGCAGCTTAGGTCTCCGGGACAGGGAAGAGACCCAGTACTTC
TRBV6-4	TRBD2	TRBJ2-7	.	CASSDSRISGGDLYTYEQYF	TGTGCCAGCAGTGACTCGAGGATAAGCGGGGGAGATCTCTATACCTACGAGCAGTACTTC
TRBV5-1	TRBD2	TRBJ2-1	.	CASSLLAESYNEQFF	TGCGCCAGCAGCTTACTAGCGGAATCCTACAATGAGCAGTTCTTC
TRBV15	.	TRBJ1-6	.	CATSRDGGNSPLHF	TGTGCCACCAGCAGAGATGGCGGGAATTCACCCCTCCACTTT
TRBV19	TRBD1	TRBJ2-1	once	CASSTDRGLYEQFF	TGTGCCAGTAGTACTGACAGGGGGCTGTATGAGCAGTTCTTC
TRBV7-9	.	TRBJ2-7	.	CASSLNGYEQYF	TGTGCCAGCAGCCTCAACGGCTACGAGCAGTACTTC
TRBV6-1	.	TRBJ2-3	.	CASSGPGAGLQHTDTQYF	TGTGCCAGCAGTGGTCCCGGGGCGGGACTTCAACACACAGATACGCAGTATTTT
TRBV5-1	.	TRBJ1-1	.	CASSTSGTMNTEAFF	TGCGCCAGCAGCACATCCGGGACTATGAACACTGAAGCTTTCTTT
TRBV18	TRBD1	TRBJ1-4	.	CASSPDRVPNEKLFF	TGTGCCAGCTCACCCGACAGGGTGCCTAATGAAAAACTGTTTTTT
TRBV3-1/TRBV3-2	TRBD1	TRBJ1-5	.	CASSPGQGSNQPQHF	TGTGCCAGCAGCCCAGGACAGGGTAGCAATCAGCCCCAGCATTTT
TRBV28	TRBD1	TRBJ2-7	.	CASSTTGGYEQYF	TGTGCCAGCAGCACCACAGGGGGCTACGAGCAGTACTTC